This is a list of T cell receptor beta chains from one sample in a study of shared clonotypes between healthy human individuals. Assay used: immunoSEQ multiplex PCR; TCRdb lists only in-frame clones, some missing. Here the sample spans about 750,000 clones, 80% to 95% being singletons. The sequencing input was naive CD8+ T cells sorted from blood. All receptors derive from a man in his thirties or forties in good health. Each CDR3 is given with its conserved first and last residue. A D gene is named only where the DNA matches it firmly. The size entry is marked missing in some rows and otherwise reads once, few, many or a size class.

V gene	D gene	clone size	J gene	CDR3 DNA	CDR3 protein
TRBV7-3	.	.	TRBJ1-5	TGTGCCAGCAGCTTATCGATACAGGGAGCGTATAGCAATCAGCCCCAGCATTTT	CASSLSIQGAYSNQPQHF
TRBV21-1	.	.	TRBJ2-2	TGTGCCAGCAGCAGACGCTATCTATGGACAGCCACCGGGGAGCTGTTTTTT	CASSRRYLWTATGELFF
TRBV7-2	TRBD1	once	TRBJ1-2	TGTGCCAGCAGCTGGACAGGAGGAAGCTATGGCTACACCTTC	CASSWTGGSYGYTF
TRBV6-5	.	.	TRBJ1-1	TGTGCCACCAGGGCAGTGAACACTGAAGCTTTCTTT	CATRAVNTEAFF
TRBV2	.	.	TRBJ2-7	TGTGCCAGCATCATCCCTCCGCACTCCTACGAGCAGTACTTC	CASIIPPHSYEQYF
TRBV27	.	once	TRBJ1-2	TGTGCCAGCGGCAGGGCGTGGAATGGCTACACCTTC	CASGRAWNGYTF
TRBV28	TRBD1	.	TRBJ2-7	TGTGCCAGCACCGGGACAGGGTACTACGAGCAGTACTTC	CASTGTGYYEQYF
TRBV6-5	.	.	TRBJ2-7	TGTGCCAGCAGTTACTCCCCCGGGACCGCCGCCTACGAGCAGTACTTC	CASSYSPGTAAYEQYF
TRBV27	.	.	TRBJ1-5	TGTGCCAGCAGTTTGGATCCGGCGAGCAATCAGCCCCAGCATTTT	CASSLDPASNQPQHF
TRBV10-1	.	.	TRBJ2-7	TGCGCCAGCAGTGATAACTCCAGCCCTGAGCCCTACGAGCAGTACTTC	CASSDNSSPEPYEQYF
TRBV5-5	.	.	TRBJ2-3	TGTGCCAGCAGCCCCGAGCCCCAGACTCTGCAGTATTTT	CASSPEPQTLQYF
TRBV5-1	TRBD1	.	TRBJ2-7	TGCGCCAGCAGCCCTTGGGTCGGGGACAGGGGTTACGAGCAGTACTTC	CASSPWVGDRGYEQYF
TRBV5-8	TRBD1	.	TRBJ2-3	TGTGCCAGCAGCTTGTGGACAGGGAAGTTTTCAGATACGCAGTATTTT	CASSLWTGKFSDTQYF
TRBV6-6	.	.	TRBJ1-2	TGTGCCAGCAGTTACGGACACCCGGTGAGGGATGGCTACACCTTC	CASSYGHPVRDGYTF
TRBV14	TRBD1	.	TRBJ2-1	TGTGCCAGCAGCCAAGGGGACAGCACCTACAATGAGCAGTTCTTC	CASSQGDSTYNEQFF
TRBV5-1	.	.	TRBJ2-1	TGCGCCAGCAGCTTGTGGACAGACTACAATGAGCAGTTCTTC	CASSLWTDYNEQFF
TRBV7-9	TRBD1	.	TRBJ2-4	TGTGCCAGCAGCTCCGCTAGGACAGGGGGGAACATTCAGTACTTC	CASSSARTGGNIQYF
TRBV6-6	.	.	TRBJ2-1	TGTGCCAGCAGTTGGTCCGAGGATGAGCAGTTCTTC	CASSWSEDEQFF
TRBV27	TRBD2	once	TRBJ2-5	TGTGCCAGCAGTTCTGTTAGCGGGAGGAATCCGGAGACCCAGTACTTC	CASSSVSGRNPETQYF
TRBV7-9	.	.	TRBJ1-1	TGTGCCAGCAGCCCCCGTTCGACAGTTGCCCTCTGGAACACTGAAGCTTTCTTT	CASSPRSTVALWNTEAFF
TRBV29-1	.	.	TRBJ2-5	TGCAGCGTTGAAGACTCCCCCAGGGGTGGAGAGACCCAGTACTTC	CSVEDSPRGGETQYF
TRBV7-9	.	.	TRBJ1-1	TGTGCCAGCAGCTTTGAGGGGGACTTGTGGGGCACTGAAGCTTTCTTT	CASSFEGDLWGTEAFF
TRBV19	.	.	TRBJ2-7	TGTGCCAGTAGTAAGACGGACCCCTACGAGCAGTACTTC	CASSKTDPYEQYF
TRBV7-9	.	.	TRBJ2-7	TGTGCCAGCAGCTTATCTGCGGTTTCCTACGAGCAGTACTTC	CASSLSAVSYEQYF